A single TCR beta chain is shown here with its context. Its antigen is undetermined. The source of the sample is a study of response to subunit inactivated influenza vaccine. Notes on the study in general: There was a suggestion from the authors that each seasonal influenza vaccination recruits few new T cells.

Germline V gene lookup returns CDR1 ENHRY and CDR2 SYGVKD. Losses at the gene ends were 4 bases for V and 7 bases for J; bases not matched to a gene: 12. CDR3 length equals 16 residues. TCRdb processed the RT-PCR reads anew with MiXCR; each CDR3 protein has one entry. The sample shows around 580,000 distinct CDR3 sequences, 12% of them seen only once. This material consisted of PBMCs from blood, taken on the day of vaccination. The chain carries TRBV10-3 and TRBJ2-1, with TRBD2 matching over 8 bases. This receptor was identified in a man aged 45 to 65 who received an inactivated influenza vaccine. CDR3 bases: TGTGCCATCAGTGTTCGGAGCGGGGGCCAATTAAATGAGCAGTTCTTC. This sequence encodes CAISVRSGGQLNEQFF.